These 15 T cell receptor beta chains share one sample of origin, sequenced in a study of human T cells and chemical hapten exposure. Each CDR3 protein is one row after TCRdb ran MiXCR on the RACE reads. The sample contains over 130,000 distinct CDR3 sequences, approximately 10% of which appear only once. Noted time point: patch test 2, 6 weeks after DPC sensitization. The treatment here: therapeutic diphenylcyclopropenone sensitization with weekly scalp DPC. The input for sequencing was whole blood, taken in connection with sensitization to the hapten diphenylcyclopropenone (DPC). The receptors come from a woman aged 45 to 65 with alopecia areata. Some clones in this sample may be carry-over from other donors' samples.

The table lists this clonotype with many counts. This chain links TRBV7-2 with TRBJ2-1, with D hard to call. From germline, CDR1 is SGHTA and CDR2 FQGNSA. The CDR3 consists of 14 residues. Between the trimmed V and J ends, which lost 5 bases and 1 base, there was a span of 9 bases. DNA for the CDR3: TGTGCCAGCAGCCCCACAAGGTCCTACAATGAGCAGTTCTTC. This codes for CASSPTRSYNEQFF.

Only a few counts were recorded for this clonotype. This sequence joins TRBV27 and TRBJ2-5, with 10 bases that match TRBD1. The CDR3 has 15 residues. With V trimmed by 5 bases and J by 2 bases, 5 bases remained unmatched. CDR1 is MNHEY, CDR2 SMNVEV, per germline (reference sequence). CDR3 residues: CASSPDRGQQETQYF. CDR3 bases: TGTGCCAGCAGTCCTGACAGGGGGCAACAAGAGACCCAGTACTTC.

This clonotype was counted at least ten times. The chain is built from TRBV7-9 and TRBJ2-7; TRBD2 matches 9 bases. Per the germline V gene, CDR1 is SEHNR and CDR2 is FQNEAQ (reference sequence). V was clipped by 4 bases and J by 4 bases; unmatched bases: 5. The CDR3 runs 14 residues. Written as DNA, the CDR3 is TGTGCCAGCAGCTACGGGACTAGCCGGTACGAGCAGTACTTC. Encoded protein: CASSYGTSRYEQYF.

There are a few counts of this clonotype. V gene TRBV5-5 combines with J gene TRBJ2-7; D is undetermined. V was shortened by 2 bases and J by 3 bases, with 9 bases between the two germline ends. CDR3 length: 13 amino acids. Germline CDR1 reads SGHKS; CDR2 reads YYEKEE (reference sequence). The CDR3 loop reads CASSFGRRYEQYF. The CDR3 DNA reads as TGTGCCAGCAGCTTCGGACGGCGCTACGAGCAGTACTTC.

There are a few counts of this clonotype. The gene calls are TRBV6-2 or TRBV6-3 and TRBJ2-2; D might be TRBD1 (6 bases). V was cut by 3 bases and J by 4 bases, with 12 bases left in between. This CDR3 is built from 15 residues. Germline lookup yields CDR1 MNHEY and CDR2 SVGEGT. The CDR3 bases are TGTGCCAGCAGTTATCTCCAGGGGAGCACCGGGGAGCTGTTTTTT. Its protein is CASSYLQGSTGELFF.

This clonotype has ten or more counts. This chain links TRBV6-2 or TRBV6-3 with TRBJ2-2; D not resolved. Deletions cut 2 bases from V and 2 bases from J, with 9 bases between. The V gene's germline CDR1 is MNHEY and CDR2 SVGEGT. The CDR3 has 15 amino acids. This CDR3 is CASSYGQVNTGELFF. The CDR3 nucleotides read TGTGCCAGCAGTTACGGGCAGGTCAACACCGGGGAGCTGTTTTTT.

This clonotype was counted many times. The chain has TRBV7-6 and TRBJ2-7, with D tentatively TRBD1 or TRBD2 (5 bases each). Trimming pared 5 bases from V and 0 bases from J, leaving 14 bases between. The length of the CDR3 is 15 residues. Looked up from germline, CDR1 is SGHVS and CDR2 is FNYEAQ. Here the CDR3 DNA reads TGTGCCAGCAGCCCTAGGGCAGGGAGCTCCTACGAGCAGTACTTC. Its protein product is CASSPRAGSSYEQYF.

The gene calls are TRBV10-3 and TRBJ2-3; 11 bases are shared with TRBD2. Germline V gene lookup returns CDR1 ENHRY and CDR2 SYGVKD. This CDR3 spans 15 amino acids. Trimming cost V 8 bases and J 2 bases; bases outside gene matches: 6. The CDR3 region has the DNA TGTGCCATCGCTTCTAGCGGGAGGCCCACAGATACGCAGTATTTT. It codes for CAIASSGRPTDTQYF.

This clonotype has only a few counts. The rearrangement links TRBV7-2 to TRBJ2-3; D remains unclear. CDR1 and CDR2 (germline): SGHTA, FQGNSA. The V and J ends lost 3 bases and 2 bases respectively, with 9 bases between them. The length of the CDR3 is 14 residues. The DNA for the CDR3 is TGTGCCAGCAGCTTGCGTAAATACACAGATACGCAGTATTTT. Translating it yields CASSLRKYTDTQYF.

This clonotype came up a few times. V is TRBV10-3 and J is TRBJ2-1; possible D gene TRBD2, 5 bases. Trimming took off 6 bases at V and 7 bases at J, with 16 bases between the two ends. This CDR3 region has 14 residues. Germline lookup yields CDR1 ENHRY and CDR2 SYGVKD. CDR3 sequence: CAISGESGWNEQFF. CDR3 DNA: TGTGCCATCAGCGGGGAATCCGGATGGAATGAGCAGTTCTTC.

There are many counts of this clonotype. The V gene is TRBV5-6, the J gene TRBJ2-1; possibly TRBD1 for D (6 bases). Germline CDR1 SGHDT, CDR2 YYEEEE. V was shortened by 0 bases and J by 3 bases, with 13 bases between the two germline ends. The CDR3 is made up of 16 amino acids. The CDR3 here is CASSLAGDTFYNEQFF. CDR3 coding DNA: TGTGCCAGCAGCTTGGCCGGGGACACCTTCTACAATGAGCAGTTCTTC.

This clonotype was recorded at least ten times. V is TRBV11-3 and J is TRBJ2-7, with 12 bases aligning to TRBD1. In germline, CDR1 is SGHNT, CDR2 YENEEA. V was clipped by 7 bases and J by 5 bases; unmatched bases: 9. The CDR3 spans 15 residues. The CDR3 loop is CASTTPGQGANEQYF. In DNA, the CDR3 is TGTGCCAGCACCACCCCGGGACAGGGGGCAAACGAGCAGTACTTC. The full variable domain, with the rest looked up from reference TRBV11-3 and TRBJ2-7, is EAGVVQSPRYKIIEKKQPVAFWCNPISGHNTLYWYLQNLGQGPELLIRYENEEAVDDSQLPKDRFSAERLKGVDSTLKIQPAELGDSAVYLCASTTPGQGANEQYFGPGTRLTVT.

The J gene is TRBJ2-5, the V gene TRBV20-1; perhaps TRBD2 as D (5 bases). V was shortened by 4 bases and J by 4 bases, with 7 bases between the two germline ends. The CDR3 is 11 amino acids. The germline gives CDR1 DFQATT, CDR2 SNEGSKA (reference sequence). The CDR3 DNA reads as TGCAGTGCTACCACTAGAGAGACCCAGTACTTC. Encoded protein: CSATTRETQYF.

The chain employs TRBV5-1 and TRBJ2-7; 8 bases map to TRBD2. The V and J ends lost 4 bases and 0 bases, in that order; junction bases with no gene match: 9. Looked up from germline, CDR1 is SGHRS and CDR2 is YFSETQ. The CDR3 spans 16 residues. Written as DNA, the CDR3 is TGCGCCAGCAGCCCTCGACTAGCGTTGAGCTCCTACGAGCAGTACTTC. Protein sequence: CASSPRLALSSYEQYF.

The chain links TRBV11-2 to TRBJ2-1; 10 bases map to TRBD1. The V segment lost 5 bases and the J segment 7 bases; nucleotides outside the gene matches: 5. The CDR3 consists of 14 residues. The germline V gene has CDR1 SGHAT and CDR2 FQNNGV. CDR3 DNA sequence: TGTGCCAGCAGCCGGGGACAGGGGAGGAATGAGCAGTTCTTC. It is translated as CASSRGQGRNEQFF.